The clone carrying this T cell receptor beta chain was recorded only once. The antigen remains unidentified. A single base separates this from a much larger clone, so it may be a read error. The entry originates in a study of tumor-infiltrating lymphocytes in primary liver carcinoma. Researchers generated TCR beta cDNA from around 510 ng of total RNA, relying on a constant-region primer. Three-round nested multiplex PCR performed with slightly modified ARM-PCR produced the TCR beta libraries. The first two PCR rounds used TRBV1-TRBV30 primers with a Cbeta primer, around 10 cycles each. One entry per CDR3 protein results from TCRdb running MiXCR on the multiplex PCR reads. The table lists almost 200,000 distinct CDR3 sequences, roughly two thirds of them singletons. Overall study results and limits: Tumor-adjacent and tumor-blood pairs displayed less overlap than did pairs of tumor regions.

The CDR3 sequence is 13 residues long. Alongside blood RNA obtained from unsorted whole blood, germline DNA was also extracted. These patients lived with chronic HBV infection and had never been treated. The origin of this receptor is a woman aged 60 to 75 with primary liver carcinoma and hepatitis B virus infection. Sample: peripheral blood. The chain couples TRBV12-3 or TRBV12-4 to TRBJ1-2; 10 positions agree with TRBD1. The CDR3 sequence is CASSGQGGYCYTF. The DNA for the CDR3 is TGTGCCAGCAGCGGACAGGGGGGCTATTGCTACACCTTC.